This T cell receptor (beta chain) was found in a study of T cell repertoires in cytomegalovirus infection. Overall study: Public signatures in TCR beta pointed to CMV infection and matching HLA type. Findings of the study overall: Identification of carriers of CMV plus the relevant HLA was performed using cumulative public TCR beta family frequency. CMV-specific HLA-C-restricted TCR beta clonotypes dominated the ex vivo response.

As regards this clonotype: Its matching antigen is unknown.

Looked up from germline, CDR1 is SGHVS and CDR2 is FQNEAQ. This CDR3 comprises 13 residues. V lost 2 bases to trimming and J lost 4 bases, with 6 bases between them. TCRdb reanalysed the reads using MiXCR and keeps one entry per CDR3 protein. The sample lists roughly 320,000 distinct CDR3 sequences, 9.5% occurring once. Sequencing was performed on PBMCs. This receptor was taken from a human donor in good health (CMV status not recorded). Some clones in this sample may be carry-over from other donors' samples. V gene TRBV7-8 combines with J gene TRBJ1-5; D is unresolved. CDR3 bases: TGTGCCAGCAGCTTATCCGCAAATCAGCCCCAGCATTTT. It codes for CASSLSANQPQHF.